This T cell receptor beta chain was sequenced in a study of T cells in Graves' hyperthyroidism and ophthalmopathy. The study's findings and limits: Blood also held most thyroid clonotypes expanded beyond 0.001.

This clonotype was observed at least ten times. What it binds is not known. Between the trimmed V and J ends, which lost 4 bases and 0 bases, there was a span of 10 bases. In germline, CDR1 is SGHNT, CDR2 YENEEA. The CDR3 extends over 14 amino acids. Stable Graves' hyperthyroidism denoted no ophthalmopathy progression over 18 months. Using RNA transcripts as the source, TCR beta CDR3 regions were amplified. The TCR CDR3 was amplified in a first-round RT-PCR using the HTBI primer set. From the multiplex PCR reads, TCRdb called clonotypes with MiXCR, one entry per CDR3 protein. The table shows fewer than 750,000 distinct CDR3 sequences, with 35% to 55% occurring only once.

This receptor was obtained from a woman aged 18-35 years with Graves' hyperthyroidism. The sequenced sample was peripheral blood or thyroid tissue (not recorded which). The chain joins TRBV11-3 to TRBJ2-7; D possibly corresponds to TRBD1 (6 bases). The DNA for the CDR3 is TGTGCCAGCAGCTCGGACAGCTTCTCCTACGAGCAGTACTTC. Protein product: CASSSDSFSYEQYF.